The entry below describes one T cell receptor (beta chain). This sample is drawn from a study of blood T cells in healthy people across ages. A second roughly 6 to 11 cycle PCR used barcoded and J-beta primers. In TCRdb, the 5' RACE reads were re-called with MiXCR into one record per CDR3 protein. The table has just over 1 million distinct CDR3 sequences, under 45% seen once. CDR3 length equals 11 residues. Germline CDR1 and CDR2: DFQATT and SNEGSKA (reference sequence). Trimming took off 1 base at V and 9 bases at J, with 7 bases between the two ends. Material: blood. The receptor comes from a woman aged 60-75 years in good health. The rearrangement joins TRBV20-1 to TRBJ2-1; D is unresolved. The CDR3 spells CSARANTEQFF. For the CDR3, the DNA is TGCAGTGCTAGAGCCAACACTGAGCAGTTCTTC.